Listed here are 8 T cell receptor beta chains from one sample, sequenced in a study of cytomegalovirus exposure and HLA in healthy donors. Libraries were prepared by immunoSEQ multiplex PCR; TCRdb keeps only in-frame clonotypes and omits some of them. The sample records nearly 200,000 clones, approximately 80% being singletons. The material sequenced was PBMCs. The source of these receptors is a woman aged 25 to 39 in good health and CMV-seropositive.

The V and J genes are TRBV11-2 and TRBJ2-3; D is unclear. This CDR3 is built from 15 residues. Germline V gene sequence: CDR1 SGHAT, CDR2 FQNNGV. V gave up 1 base and J gave up 0 bases, with 8 bases separating them. This CDR3 reads CASSLGAGSTDTQYF. The CDR3 bases are TGTGCCAGCAGCTTAGGAGCAGGTAGCACAGATACGCAGTATTTT.

The V and J genes are TRBV6-5 and TRBJ2-5, with TRBD1 identical over 9 bases. Germline V gene sequence: CDR1 MNHEY, CDR2 SVGAGI. The CDR3 is made up of 16 amino acids. Losses at the gene ends were 3 bases for V and 5 bases for J; bases not matched to a gene: 10. The CDR3 region is CASSYSNRGQGETQYF. The CDR3 region has the DNA TGTGCCAGCAGTTATTCGAACAGGGGGCAAGGGGAGACCCAGTACTTC.

The genes are TRBV5-6 and TRBJ1-5, with unresolved D. Germline V gene sequence: CDR1 SGHDT, CDR2 YYEEEE. CDR3 length: 14 amino acids. The germline V and J ends were trimmed by 2 bases and 0 bases, with 6 bases remaining between them. CDR3 sequence reads: CASSLYYSNQPQHF. The CDR3 DNA follows: TGTGCCAGCAGCTTATATTATAGCAATCAGCCCCAGCATTTT.

The chain combines TRBV7-8 with TRBJ1-2; perhaps TRBD1 as D (6 bases). Trimming shortened V by 5 bases and J by 1 base, and 11 bases separated the two germline ends. The CDR3 extends over 14 amino acids. Germline V gene lookup returns CDR1 SGHVS and CDR2 FQNEAQ. The CDR3 DNA sequence: TGTGCCAGCAGCCGACAGGACATTAACTATGGCTACACCTTC. Encoded protein: CASSRQDINYGYTF.

This clone has only one observation. The chain joins TRBV15 to TRBJ2-6, with no clear D. The CDR3 sequence is 14 residues long. Trimming took off 5 bases at V and 4 bases at J, with 9 bases between the two ends. CDR1 LNHNV and CDR2 YYDKDF come from the germline V gene (reference sequence). The CDR3 nucleotides are TGTGCCACCAGCGGCGGTCTCGGGGCCAACGTCCTGACTTTC. Protein sequence: CATSGGLGANVLTF.

The sample holds one count of this clone. The chain links TRBV27 to TRBJ1-5, with D unresolved. CDR1 and CDR2 from the germline V gene are MNHEY and SMNVEV (reference sequence). The V gene lost 2 bases and the J gene lost 7 bases, with 9 bases spanning the gap. The CDR3 sequence is 13 residues long. The CDR3 region is CASSLAGYQPQHF. The CDR3 DNA sequence: TGTGCCAGCAGTTTAGCGGGGTACCAGCCCCAGCATTTT.

The rearrangement uses TRBV7-8 and TRBJ1-2; D is ambiguous. The CDR3 spans 14 residues. The V gene's germline CDR1 is SGHVS and CDR2 FQNEAQ. The V end lost 5 bases, the J end lost 4 bases, and 14 bases lay between the germline ends. CDR3 region: CASSPQTESYGYTF. CDR3 bases: TGTGCCAGCAGCCCACAGACGGAAAGCTATGGCTACACCTTC.

The V and J genes are TRBV30 and TRBJ2-3, with 7 bases matching TRBD2. This CDR3 has 16 amino acids. The J segment lost 4 bases and the V segment lost 0 bases, leaving 10 bases of the junction unmatched. The germline V gene encodes CDR1 GTSNPN and CDR2 SVGIG (reference sequence). The CDR3 DNA reads TGTGCCTGGAGTGTACAATGGGGAGGGGTCGCAGATACGCAGTATTTT. It specifies CAWSVQWGGVADTQYF.